A selection of T cell receptor beta chains follows, all from one sample in a study of early T cells in non-severe SARS-CoV-2 infection. TCRdb independently ran MiXCR on the 5' RACE reads; one entry per CDR3 protein. This sample has approximately 71,000 distinct CDR3 sequences, with approximately 12% found just once. Material for sequencing was whole blood. The receptor source for this set is an adult who was a healthcare worker with PCR-confirmed SARS-CoV-2 infection or an uninfected control (not recorded which). Each CDR3 is given with its conserved first and last residue.

j_gene: TRBJ2-1; v_gene: TRBV13; CDR3aa: CASSLGDSSYNEQFF
j_gene: TRBJ2-5; v_gene: TRBV29-1; CDR3aa: CSVDGEVQETQYF
j_gene: TRBJ2-6; v_gene: TRBV4-1; CDR3aa: CASSQAGFGANVLTF
j_gene: TRBJ1-2; v_gene: TRBV5-6; CDR3aa: CASSKTGYGYTF
j_gene: TRBJ2-1; v_gene: TRBV7-2; CDR3aa: CASSLGLAGGHNEQFF
j_gene: TRBJ2-2; v_gene: TRBV3-1; CDR3aa: CASSQRPNTGELFF
j_gene: TRBJ2-7; v_gene: TRBV4-2; CDR3aa: CASSQDLERYEQYF
j_gene: TRBJ2-1; v_gene: TRBV3-1; CDR3aa: CASSQGYNEQFF
j_gene: TRBJ2-2; v_gene: TRBV6-5; CDR3aa: CASSYTRTAGELFF
j_gene: TRBJ2-3; v_gene: TRBV2; CDR3aa: CASSETSGIGTDTQYF
j_gene: TRBJ2-7; v_gene: TRBV7-9; CDR3aa: CASSYDGHEQYF
j_gene: TRBJ2-5; v_gene: TRBV12-3/TRBV12-4; CDR3aa: CASSIPGLQETQYF
j_gene: TRBJ1-2; v_gene: TRBV20-1; CDR3aa: CSALRTGGDYGYTF
j_gene: TRBJ1-2; v_gene: TRBV6-5; CDR3aa: CASSYGFRGNGYTF
j_gene: TRBJ1-1; v_gene: TRBV2; CDR3aa: CASSGAGGTEAFF
j_gene: TRBJ2-7; v_gene: TRBV5-1; CDR3aa: CASSSTGGTSGAYEQYF
j_gene: TRBJ1-6; v_gene: TRBV10-2; CDR3aa: CASSVGQDNSPLHF
j_gene: TRBJ1-4; v_gene: TRBV4-1; CDR3aa: CASSQESGARGEKLFF
j_gene: TRBJ1-1; v_gene: TRBV5-1; CDR3aa: CASSLEAPGWGDTEAFF
j_gene: TRBJ1-1; v_gene: TRBV3-1; CDR3aa: CASSQGWGQAFF
j_gene: TRBJ1-5; v_gene: TRBV7-8; CDR3aa: CASSLAGHLIYQPQHF
j_gene: TRBJ1-6; v_gene: TRBV5-4; CDR3aa: CASSLTGHVSPLHF
j_gene: TRBJ2-7; v_gene: TRBV11-1; CDR3aa: CASSPQDSSYEQYF
j_gene: TRBJ2-3; v_gene: TRBV20-1; CDR3aa: CSAREGLATDTQYF
j_gene: TRBJ2-2; v_gene: TRBV5-1; CDR3aa: CASSSLTSGSFTGELFF